Shown below are 23 T cell receptor beta chains from a single sample sequenced in a study of shared clonotypes between healthy human individuals. Repertoires were generated with immunoSEQ multiplex PCR, while TCRdb's copy carries only in-frame clones and drops some. The sample includes 850,000 to 1,200,000 clones, about 76% of them seen just once. Sequences were obtained from memory CD4+ T cells sorted from blood. The subset was: CD45RA-negative fraction. All receptors come from a man aged 18 to 35 in good health.

This clone showed up just a few times. This sequence joins TRBV6-5 and TRBJ2-3; D ambiguous. The CDR3 runs to 11 residues. The ends were cut back, 6 bases at V and 0 bases at J, with 1 base in the middle. Germline V gives CDR1 MNHEY, CDR2 SVGAGI. CDR3 DNA: TGTGCCAGCAGAAGCACAGATACGCAGTATTTT. Translation gives CASRSTDTQYF.

The V and J genes are TRBV11-2 and TRBJ2-7; D not resolved. V was cut by 0 bases and J by 0 bases, with 9 bases left in between. The CDR3 covers 15 residues. Per the germline V gene, CDR1 is SGHAT and CDR2 is FQNNGV. CDR3 residues: CASSLDPDNSYEQYF. The CDR3 region has the DNA TGTGCCAGCAGCTTAGACCCAGACAACTCCTACGAGCAGTACTTC.

The chain employs TRBV6-5 and TRBJ2-3, with no clear D. Germline V gene data show CDR1 as MNHEY and CDR2 as SVGAGI. CDR3 length: 14 residues. V shed 0 bases and J shed 4 bases, with 8 bases lying between them. The CDR3 DNA follows: TGTGCCAGCAGTTACTCGGGCAGCGCAGATACGCAGTATTTT. It translates to CASSYSGSADTQYF.

This chain uses TRBV9 with TRBJ1-5; tentative D call: TRBD1 (6 bases). V lost 6 bases and J 2 bases, leaving 15 bases between the germline ends. The germline V gene encodes CDR1 SGDLS and CDR2 YYNGEE. The CDR3 spans 15 residues. This CDR3 reads CASNEEGGGNQPQHF. The CDR3 bases are TGTGCCAGCAACGAGGAGGGGGGGGGCAATCAGCCCCAGCATTTT.

The chain has TRBV29-1 and TRBJ2-1; D gene ambiguous. In germline, CDR1 is SQVTM, CDR2 ANQGSEA. V shed 6 bases and J shed 0 bases, with 12 bases lying between them. This CDR3 contains 14 residues. The CDR3, as DNA: TGCAGCGTCGAGACGGCGAGCTCCTACAATGAGCAGTTCTTC. This gives the protein CSVETASSYNEQFF.

The rearrangement links TRBV29-1 to TRBJ2-3; a possible D gene is TRBD2 (6 bases). Germline V lookup: CDR1 SQVTM, CDR2 ANQGSEA. The CDR3 spans 12 residues. Trimming removed 5 bases at V and 5 bases at J, with 11 bases between. CDR3 nucleotide sequence: TGCAGCGTTACGATGGAGGGAGATACGCAGTATTTT. This codes for CSVTMEGDTQYF.

Notes on this clone: Other DNA variants within this sample encode the same CDR3. The V call is TRBV30, the J call TRBJ2-5, with a possible D match to TRBD2 (6 bases). This CDR3 has 12 residues. CDR1 is GTSNPN, CDR2 SVGIG, per germline (reference sequence). Trimming left V 1 base short and J 4 bases short, with 7 bases between. The CDR3 DNA is TGTGCCTGGAGTGGGGACTCAGAGACCCAGTACTTC. Translating gives CAWSGDSETQYF.

V and J are TRBV2 and TRBJ2-1; 9 bases map to TRBD2. The CDR3 contains 14 residues. The trim removed 7 bases at V and 10 bases at J, leaving 11 bases unmatched. The germline V gene encodes CDR1 SNHLY and CDR2 FYNNEI. The CDR3: CASTISGGDTEQFF. The CDR3 nucleotides are TGTGCCAGCACCATTAGCGGGGGAGACACCGAGCAGTTCTTC.

The chain combines TRBV2 with TRBJ1-4; 7 nucleotides line up with TRBD1. The CDR3 runs to 14 residues. Unmatched junction bases numbered 4, after V lost 5 bases and J lost 4 bases. Germline V gene data show CDR1 as SNHLY and CDR2 as FYNNEI. The CDR3 nucleotides read TGTGCCAGCAGTCAGACAGGGTTTAATGAAAAACTGTTTTTT. Amino acids: CASSQTGFNEKLFF.

Here the CDR3 DNA reads TGTGCCACCAGCAGAGGGCCTGGGACTAGCGGGAGGAATGAGCAGTTCTTC. Encoded protein: CATSRGPGTSGRNEQFF. V is TRBV15 and J is TRBJ2-1, with 15 bases aligning to TRBD2. V shed 1 base, J shed 7 bases, and the junction held 5 bases outside the gene matches. The CDR3 loop spans 17 amino acids. The V gene's germline CDR1 is LNHNV and CDR2 YYDKDF (reference sequence). The full variable domain, with the rest looked up from reference TRBV15 and TRBJ2-1, is DAMVIQNPRYQVTQFGKPVTLSCSQTLNHNVMYWYQQKSSQAPKLLFHYYDKDFNNEADTPDNFQSRRPNTSFCFLDIRSPGLGDTAMYLCATSRGPGTSGRNEQFFGPGTRLTVL.

Worth noting for this clone: This sample also contains other DNA sequences that code for the same CDR3. V usage is TRBV7-9 and J usage is TRBJ2-3; D not resolved. This CDR3 has 14 residues. V lost 4 bases, J lost 1 base, and 9 bases lay in between. Germline CDR1 reads SEHNR; CDR2 reads FQNEAQ (reference sequence). The CDR3 reads CASSSSGRTDTQYF. In DNA form, the CDR3 reads TGTGCCAGCAGCTCGTCGGGCCGCACAGATACGCAGTATTTT.

This chain connects TRBV19 to TRBJ2-7; 7 bases are shared with TRBD1. Germline assignment: CDR1 LNHDA and CDR2 SQIVND (reference sequence). The CDR3 runs to 15 residues. After removal of 6 bases from V and 2 bases from J, the junction contained 10 bases not matched to a gene. The CDR3 loop is CASRLAPTGTYEQYF. The CDR3 DNA follows: TGTGCCAGTAGGCTGGCCCCGACAGGGACCTACGAGCAGTACTTC.

V and J are TRBV6-5 and TRBJ2-7; TRBD1 matches at 10 bases. This CDR3 has 16 residues. V was pared by 4 bases and J by 4 bases, with 10 bases of the junction left unmatched. Per the germline V gene, CDR1 is MNHEY and CDR2 is SVGAGI. In DNA, the CDR3 is TGTGCCAGCAGTTCCCACCCGGGACAGGGGAAATACGAGCAGTACTTC. Encoded protein: CASSSHPGQGKYEQYF.

This clone was detected ten times or more. The V and J genes are TRBV28 and TRBJ2-7; perhaps TRBD1 as D (7 bases). From germline, CDR1 is MDHEN and CDR2 SYDVKM. Trimming left V 8 bases short and J 2 bases short, with 19 bases between. The CDR3 has 15 amino acids. CDR3 residues: CASLRTRGDTYEQYF. CDR3 sequence (DNA): TGTGCCAGCCTACGGACCAGGGGGGATACCTACGAGCAGTACTTC.

The chain employs TRBV19 and TRBJ2-5, with 7 bases lining up with TRBD1. V lost 4 bases and J lost 5; bases outside the gene matches: 10. This CDR3 region has 15 residues. In germline, CDR1 is LNHDA, CDR2 SQIVND (reference sequence). In nucleotides, the CDR3 is TGTGCCAGTAGTACCCTGACAGGGCGAGGGGAGACCCAGTACTTC. Translation gives CASSTLTGRGETQYF.

The chain combines TRBV2 with TRBJ2-7; a weak D match, TRBD1 (5 bases). Trimming took 5 bases from V and 3 from J, leaving 8 bases between them. The CDR3 contains 12 residues. CDR1 and CDR2 (germline): SNHLY, FYNNEI. The CDR3 nucleotides read TGTGCCAGCAGTCCACAGGACTACGAGCAGTACTTC. Translating gives CASSPQDYEQYF.

V gene TRBV5-1 combines with J gene TRBJ2-1; 9 bases line up with TRBD2. Germline V gene sequence: CDR1 SGHRS, CDR2 YFSETQ. With 1 base clipped from V and 2 bases from J, the junction kept 1 base outside the gene matches. The CDR3 covers 15 residues. CDR3 amino acids: CASSLSSGTYNEQFF. The CDR3 coding sequence is TGCGCCAGCAGCTTGTCTAGCGGGACCTACAATGAGCAGTTCTTC.

The sample holds a few counts of this clone. The rearrangement links TRBV4-1 to TRBJ1-5, with D possibly matching TRBD1 (5 bases). Deletions cut 4 bases from V and 8 bases from J, with 9 bases between. The CDR3 has 12 residues. Germline V gene data show CDR1 as MGHRA and CDR2 as YSYEKL. The CDR3 nucleotides read TGCGCCAGCAGCCTCGTGGGGGAGCCCCAGCATTTT. This codes for CASSLVGEPQHF.

CDR3 amino acids: CASRRQEATGELFF. DNA for the CDR3: TGTGCCAGCCGGCGACAGGAGGCAACCGGGGAGCTGTTTTTT. V and J are TRBV27 and TRBJ2-2; D might be TRBD1 (6 bases). The CDR3 loop spans 14 amino acids. The ends were cut back, 8 bases at V and 5 bases at J, with 15 bases in the middle. Germline V CDR1 and CDR2: MNHEY, SMNVEV (reference sequence).

J is TRBJ2-2 and V is TRBV21-1; the table calls TRBD2, which could not be checked here. TRBV21-1 is flagged as a pseudogene. The CDR3 consists of 17 residues. The CDR3 DNA reads as TGTGCCAGCAGCAAAAGAGGAAGCTCATGGAACACCGGGGAGCTGTTTTTT. Translation: CASSKRGSSWNTGELFF.

Concerning this clone: The sample contains more than one DNA sequence encoding this CDR3. This sequence joins TRBV30 and TRBJ1-2; D not resolved. V lost 0 bases and J lost 8, with 7 bases in between. The CDR3 covers 11 residues. Looked up from germline, CDR1 is GTSNPN and CDR2 is SVGIG (reference sequence). Written as DNA, the CDR3 is TGTGCCTGGAGTGTTATGGGGGGCTACACCTTC. Amino acid sequence: CAWSVMGGYTF.

The chain couples TRBV27 to TRBJ2-5; the match to TRBD1 covers 8 bases. The length of the CDR3 is 13 residues. V lost 5 bases, J lost 7 bases, and 6 bases stayed unmatched. Germline loops: CDR1 MNHEY, CDR2 SMNVEV (reference sequence). The CDR3 region is CASSGQGAGTQYF. DNA of the CDR3: TGTGCCAGCAGTGGACAGGGCGCGGGGACCCAGTACTTC.

The chain carries TRBV5-1 and TRBJ2-1, with 7 bases that match TRBD2. Unmatched junction bases numbered 16, after V lost 4 bases and J lost 0 bases. The V gene's germline CDR1 is SGHRS and CDR2 YFSETQ. This CDR3 has 19 amino acids. DNA of the CDR3: TGCGCCAGCAGCCAGGATGCGCGGGGGTTCTCGAGCTCCTACAATGAGCAGTTCTTC. It codes for CASSQDARGFSSSYNEQFF.